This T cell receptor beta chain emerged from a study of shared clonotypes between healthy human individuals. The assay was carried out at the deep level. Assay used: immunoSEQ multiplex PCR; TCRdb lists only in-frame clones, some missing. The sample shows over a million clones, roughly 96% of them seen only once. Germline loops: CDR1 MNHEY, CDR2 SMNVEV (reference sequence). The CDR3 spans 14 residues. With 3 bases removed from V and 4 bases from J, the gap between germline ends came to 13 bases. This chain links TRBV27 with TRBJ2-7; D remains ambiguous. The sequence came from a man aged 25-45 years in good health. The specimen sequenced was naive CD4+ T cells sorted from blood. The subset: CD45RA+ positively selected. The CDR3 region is CASSFRLPTYEQYF. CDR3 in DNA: TGTGCCAGCAGTTTCCGACTCCCTACTTACGAGCAGTACTTC.